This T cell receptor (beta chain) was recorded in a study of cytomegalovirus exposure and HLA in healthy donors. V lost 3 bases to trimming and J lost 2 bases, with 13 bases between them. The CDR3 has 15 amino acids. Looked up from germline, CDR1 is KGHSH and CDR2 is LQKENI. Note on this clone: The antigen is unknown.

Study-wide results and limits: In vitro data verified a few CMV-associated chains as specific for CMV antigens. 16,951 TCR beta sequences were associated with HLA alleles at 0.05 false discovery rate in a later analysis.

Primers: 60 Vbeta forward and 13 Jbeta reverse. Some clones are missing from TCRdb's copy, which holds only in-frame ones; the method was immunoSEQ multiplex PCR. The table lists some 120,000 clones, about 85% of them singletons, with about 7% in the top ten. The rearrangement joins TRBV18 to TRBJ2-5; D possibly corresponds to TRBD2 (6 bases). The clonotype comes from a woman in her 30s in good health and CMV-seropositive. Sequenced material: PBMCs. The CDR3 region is CASSPRRGPQETQYF. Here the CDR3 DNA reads TGTGCCAGCTCACCGCGGAGGGGCCCACAAGAGACCCAGTACTTC.